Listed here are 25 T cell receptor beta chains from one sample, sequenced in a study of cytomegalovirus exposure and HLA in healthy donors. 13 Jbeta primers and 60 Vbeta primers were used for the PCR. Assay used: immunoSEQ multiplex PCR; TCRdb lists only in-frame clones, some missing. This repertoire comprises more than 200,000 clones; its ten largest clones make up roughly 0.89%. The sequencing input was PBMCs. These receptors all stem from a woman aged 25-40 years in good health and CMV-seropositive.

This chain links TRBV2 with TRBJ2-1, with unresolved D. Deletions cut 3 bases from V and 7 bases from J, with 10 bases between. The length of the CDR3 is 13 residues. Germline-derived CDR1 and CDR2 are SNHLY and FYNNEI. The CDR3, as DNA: TGTGCCAGCAGTGAGGAGTCAGAGAATGAGCAGTTCTTC. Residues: CASSEESENEQFF. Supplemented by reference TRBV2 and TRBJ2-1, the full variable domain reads EPEVTQTPSHQVTQMGQEVILRCVPISNHLYFYWYRQILGQKVEFLVSFYNNEISEKSEIFDDQFSVERPDGSNFTLKIRSTKLEDSAMYFCASSEESENEQFFGPGTRLTVL.

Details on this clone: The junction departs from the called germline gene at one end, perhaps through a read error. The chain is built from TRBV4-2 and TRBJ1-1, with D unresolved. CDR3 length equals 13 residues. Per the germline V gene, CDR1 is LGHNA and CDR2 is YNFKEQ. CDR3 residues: CASSQDANTEAFF. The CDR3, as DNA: TGTGCCAGCAGCCAAGATGCAAACACAGAAGCTTTCTTT.

The CDR3 here is CASSAGQGNTEAFF. CDR3 coding DNA: TGTGCCAGCAGCGCGGGACAGGGGAACACTGAAGCTTTCTTT. V is TRBV13 and J is TRBJ1-1, with 9 bases matching TRBD1. J lost 1 base, V lost 5 bases, and 2 bases had no gene match. The CDR3 is 14 residues long. The germline V gene encodes CDR1 PRHDT and CDR2 FYEKMQ (reference sequence).

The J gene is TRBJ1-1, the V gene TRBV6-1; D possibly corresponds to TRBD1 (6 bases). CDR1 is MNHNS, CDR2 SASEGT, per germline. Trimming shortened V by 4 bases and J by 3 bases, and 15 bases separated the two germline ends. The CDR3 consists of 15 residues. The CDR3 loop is CASSVTGFGYTEAFF. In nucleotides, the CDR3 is TGTGCCAGCAGTGTTACAGGGTTTGGTTACACTGAAGCTTTCTTT.

Here the CDR3 DNA reads TGTGCCAGCTCGCCCCGGTATGGCTACACCTTC. Its protein product is CASSPRYGYTF. The chain is built from TRBV6-1 and TRBJ1-2, with D uncertain. The CDR3 is made up of 11 amino acids. V lost 8 bases and J 5 bases, leaving 9 bases between the germline ends. Germline V lookup: CDR1 MNHNS, CDR2 SASEGT.

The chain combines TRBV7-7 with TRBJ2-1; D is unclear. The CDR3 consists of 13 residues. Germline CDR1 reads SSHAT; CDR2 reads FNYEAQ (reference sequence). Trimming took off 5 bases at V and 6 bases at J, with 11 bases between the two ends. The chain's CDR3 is CASSLSLANEQFF. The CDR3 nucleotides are TGTGCCAGCAGCCTTAGCTTGGCCAATGAGCAGTTCTTC.

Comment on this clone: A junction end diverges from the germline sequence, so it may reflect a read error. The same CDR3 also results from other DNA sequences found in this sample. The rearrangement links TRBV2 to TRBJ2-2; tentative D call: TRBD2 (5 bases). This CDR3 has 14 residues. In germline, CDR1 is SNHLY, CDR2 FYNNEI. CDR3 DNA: TGTGCCAGCAGTGGAGGTCAGAACACCGGGGAGCTATTTTTT. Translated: CASSGGQNTGELFF.

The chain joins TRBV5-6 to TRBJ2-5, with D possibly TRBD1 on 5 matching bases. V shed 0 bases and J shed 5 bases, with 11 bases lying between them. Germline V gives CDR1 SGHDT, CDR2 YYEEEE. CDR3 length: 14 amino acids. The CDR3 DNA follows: TGTGCCAGCAGCTTGGTACCTGGGGCGGAGACCCAGTACTTC. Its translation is CASSLVPGAETQYF.

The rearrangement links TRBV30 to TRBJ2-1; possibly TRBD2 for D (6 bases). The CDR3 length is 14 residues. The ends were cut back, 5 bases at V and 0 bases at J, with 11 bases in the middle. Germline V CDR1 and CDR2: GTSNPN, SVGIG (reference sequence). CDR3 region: CAWGLAASYNEQFF. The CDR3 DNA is TGTGCCTGGGGGTTAGCGGCCTCCTACAATGAGCAGTTCTTC.

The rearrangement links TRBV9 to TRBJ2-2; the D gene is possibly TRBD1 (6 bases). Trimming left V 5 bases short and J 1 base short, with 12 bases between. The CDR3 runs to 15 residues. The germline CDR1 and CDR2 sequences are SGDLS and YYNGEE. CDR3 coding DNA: TGTGCCAGCAGAAGGGGACACGTGAACACCGGGGAGCTGTTTTTT. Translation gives CASRRGHVNTGELFF. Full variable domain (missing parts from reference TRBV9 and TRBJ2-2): DSGVTQTPKHLITATGQRVTLRCSPRSGDLSVYWYQQSLDQGLQFLIQYYNGEERAKGNILERFSAQQFPDLHSELNLSSLELGDSALYFCASRRGHVNTGELFFGEGSRLTVL.

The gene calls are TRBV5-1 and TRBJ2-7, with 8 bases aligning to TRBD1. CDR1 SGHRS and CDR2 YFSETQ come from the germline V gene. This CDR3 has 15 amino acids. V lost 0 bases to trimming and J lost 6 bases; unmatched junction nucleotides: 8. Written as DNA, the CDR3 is TGCGCCAGCAGCTTGGCCGGACAGGGTTCGGGCGAGCAGTACTTC. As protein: CASSLAGQGSGEQYF.

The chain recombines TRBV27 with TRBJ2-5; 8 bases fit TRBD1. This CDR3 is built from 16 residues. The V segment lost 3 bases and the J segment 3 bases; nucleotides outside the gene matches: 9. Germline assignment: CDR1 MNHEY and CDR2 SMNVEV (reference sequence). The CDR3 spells CASSFWTGRVEETQYF. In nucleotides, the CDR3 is TGTGCCAGCAGTTTTTGGACAGGGAGAGTGGAAGAGACCCAGTACTTC.

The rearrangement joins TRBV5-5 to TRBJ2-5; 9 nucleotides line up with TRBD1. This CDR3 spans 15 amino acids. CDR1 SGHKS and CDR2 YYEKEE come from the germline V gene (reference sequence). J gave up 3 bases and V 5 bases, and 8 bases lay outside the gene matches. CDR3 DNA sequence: TGTGCCAGCAGTTACCGGGACAGGGAGAAAGAGACCCAGTACTTC. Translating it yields CASSYRDREKETQYF.

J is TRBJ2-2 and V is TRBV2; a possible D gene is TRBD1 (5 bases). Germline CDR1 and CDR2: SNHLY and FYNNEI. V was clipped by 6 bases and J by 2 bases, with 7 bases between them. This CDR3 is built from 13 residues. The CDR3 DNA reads TGTGCCAGCAGGGACACCAACACCGGGGAGCTGTTTTTT. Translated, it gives CASRDTNTGELFF.

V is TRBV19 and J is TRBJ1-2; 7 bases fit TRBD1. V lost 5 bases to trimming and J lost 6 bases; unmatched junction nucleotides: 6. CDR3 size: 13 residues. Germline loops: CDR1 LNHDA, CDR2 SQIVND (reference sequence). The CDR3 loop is CASSVDRVNGYTF. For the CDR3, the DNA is TGTGCCAGTAGTGTCGACAGGGTAAATGGCTACACCTTC. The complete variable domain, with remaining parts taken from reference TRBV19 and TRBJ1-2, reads DGGITQSPKYLFRKEGQNVTLSCEQNLNHDAMYWYRQDPGQGLRLIYYSQIVNDFQKGDIAEGYSVSREKKESFPLTVTSAQKNPTAFYLCASSVDRVNGYTFGSGTRLTVV.

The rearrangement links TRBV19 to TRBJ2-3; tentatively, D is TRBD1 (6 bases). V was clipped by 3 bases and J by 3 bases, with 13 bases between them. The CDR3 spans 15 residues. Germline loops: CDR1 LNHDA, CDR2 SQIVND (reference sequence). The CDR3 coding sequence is TGTGCCAGTAGTATCCGACAGGCCCAGACAGATACGCAGTATTTT. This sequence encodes CASSIRQAQTDTQYF.

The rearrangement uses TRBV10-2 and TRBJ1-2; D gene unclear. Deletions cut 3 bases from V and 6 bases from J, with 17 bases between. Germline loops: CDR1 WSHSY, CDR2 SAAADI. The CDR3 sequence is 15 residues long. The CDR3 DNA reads TGCGCCAGCAGTGAATTCGAGGGAGAGAAGCATGGCTACACCTTC. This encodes CASSEFEGEKHGYTF.

DNA for the CDR3: TGTGCCAGCAGCCTAGACAGGTTCTCTGGGGCCAACGTCCTGACTTTC. Its translation is CASSLDRFSGANVLTF. V is TRBV5-4 and J is TRBJ2-6, with D possibly TRBD1 on 6 matching bases. The CDR3 has 16 amino acids. Germline CDR1 reads SGHNT; CDR2 reads YYREEE (reference sequence). V gave up 4 bases and J gave up 0 bases, with 11 bases separating them.

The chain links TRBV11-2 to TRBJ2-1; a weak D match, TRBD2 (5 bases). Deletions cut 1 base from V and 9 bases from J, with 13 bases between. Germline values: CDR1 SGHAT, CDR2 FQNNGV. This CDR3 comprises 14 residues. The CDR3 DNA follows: TGTGCCAGCAGCTTAGTGGTGAGCGGTTTTGAGCAGTTCTTC. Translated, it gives CASSLVVSGFEQFF.

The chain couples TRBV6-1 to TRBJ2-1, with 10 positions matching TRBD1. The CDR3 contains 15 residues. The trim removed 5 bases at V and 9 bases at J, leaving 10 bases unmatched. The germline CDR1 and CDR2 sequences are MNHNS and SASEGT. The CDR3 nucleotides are TGTGCCAGCAGTATCACTGGACAGGGGGTGCGTGAGCAGTTCTTC. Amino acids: CASSITGQGVREQFF.

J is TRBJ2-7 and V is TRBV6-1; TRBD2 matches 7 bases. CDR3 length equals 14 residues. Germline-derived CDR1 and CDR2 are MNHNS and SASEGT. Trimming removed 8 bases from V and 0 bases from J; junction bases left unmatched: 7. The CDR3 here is CASGRLAASYEQYF. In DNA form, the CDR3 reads TGTGCCAGCGGCCGACTAGCCGCCTCCTACGAGCAGTACTTC.

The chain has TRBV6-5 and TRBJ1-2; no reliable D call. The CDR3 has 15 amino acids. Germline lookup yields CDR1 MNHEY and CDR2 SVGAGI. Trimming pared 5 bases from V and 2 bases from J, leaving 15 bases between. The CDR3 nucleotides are TGTGCCAGCAGTCCCCGGGGAGGGTCAAACTATGGCTACACCTTC. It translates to CASSPRGGSNYGYTF.

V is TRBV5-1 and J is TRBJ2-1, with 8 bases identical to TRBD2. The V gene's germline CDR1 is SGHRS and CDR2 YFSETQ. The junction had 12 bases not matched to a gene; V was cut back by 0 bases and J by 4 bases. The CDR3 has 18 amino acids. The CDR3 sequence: CASSLETGGPLMYNEQFF. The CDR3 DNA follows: TGCGCCAGCAGCTTGGAAACGGGAGGGCCCCTGATGTACAATGAGCAGTTCTTC.

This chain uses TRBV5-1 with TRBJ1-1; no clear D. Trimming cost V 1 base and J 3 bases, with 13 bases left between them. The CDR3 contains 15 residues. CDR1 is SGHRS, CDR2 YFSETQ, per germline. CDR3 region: CASSLSEGSYTEAFF. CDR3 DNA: TGCGCCAGCAGCTTGTCGGAGGGATCGTACACTGAAGCTTTCTTT.

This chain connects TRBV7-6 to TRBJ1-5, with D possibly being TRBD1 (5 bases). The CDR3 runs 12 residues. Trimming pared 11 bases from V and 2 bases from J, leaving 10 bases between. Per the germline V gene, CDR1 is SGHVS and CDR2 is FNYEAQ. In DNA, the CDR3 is TGTGCCGTAGGAGGGGGCAATCAGCCCCAGCATTTT. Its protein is CAVGGGNQPQHF.